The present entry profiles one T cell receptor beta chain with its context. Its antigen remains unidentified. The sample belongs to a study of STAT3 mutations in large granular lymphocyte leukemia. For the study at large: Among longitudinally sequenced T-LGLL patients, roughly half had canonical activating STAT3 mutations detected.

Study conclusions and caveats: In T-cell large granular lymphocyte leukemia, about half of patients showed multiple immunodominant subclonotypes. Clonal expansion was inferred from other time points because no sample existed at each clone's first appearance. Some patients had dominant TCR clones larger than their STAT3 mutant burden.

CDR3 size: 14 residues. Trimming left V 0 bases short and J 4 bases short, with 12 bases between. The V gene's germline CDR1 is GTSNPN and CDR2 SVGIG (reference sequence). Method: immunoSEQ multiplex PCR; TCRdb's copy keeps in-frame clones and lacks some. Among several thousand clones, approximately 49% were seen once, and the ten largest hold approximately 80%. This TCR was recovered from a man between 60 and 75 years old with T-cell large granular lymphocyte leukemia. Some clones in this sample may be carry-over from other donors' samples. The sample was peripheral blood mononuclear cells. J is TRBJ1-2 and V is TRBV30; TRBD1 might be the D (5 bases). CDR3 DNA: TGTGCCTGGAGTGTAAGGTGGGGCCTCTATGGCTACACCTTC. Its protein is CAWSVRWGLYGYTF.